The 2 T cell receptor beta chains given below trace back to one sample, sequenced in a study of T cell repertoires in cytomegalovirus infection. TCRdb independently ran MiXCR on the reads; one entry per CDR3 protein. Of around 170,000 distinct CDR3 sequences in the sample, approximately 15% were seen once. Source material: PBMCs. Source of these receptors: a human donor in good health (CMV status not recorded). Some clones in this sample may be carry-over from other donors' samples.

This clonotype came up many times. The chain links TRBV7-2 to TRBJ2-7; D possibly uses TRBD1 or TRBD2 (5 bases each). CDR3 length: 15 amino acids. V lost 5 bases and J lost 5, with 19 bases in between. Germline V gene lookup returns CDR1 SGHTA and CDR2 FQGNSA. The CDR3 loop reads CASSPPGREFNEQYF. In DNA form, the CDR3 reads TGTGCCAGCAGCCCCCCGGGCAGGGAGTTCAACGAGCAGTACTTC.

This clonotype was observed many times. The V call is TRBV7-9, the J call TRBJ2-1; no clear D. This CDR3 contains 14 residues. Per germline, CDR1 SEHNR and CDR2 FQNEAQ (reference sequence). V was shortened by 1 base and J by 10 bases, with 14 bases between the two germline ends. The CDR3 loop is CASSLVFKLSEQFF. CDR3 bases: TGTGCCAGCAGCTTAGTATTTAAACTAAGCGAGCAGTTCTTC.